This TCR beta chain was sequenced for a study of blood T cell repertoires in COVID-19. The V end was cut by 1 base, the J end by 5 bases, with 11 bases between. The CDR3 is made up of 14 amino acids. CDR1 is SGHDN and CDR2 is FVKESK in the germline V gene. Clones were sequenced by immunoSEQ multiplex PCR, and TCRdb holds only the in-frame ones, with some missing. The sample contains roughly 330,000 clones, about 90% of which appear only once. Sequenced material: PBMCs or T cells enriched from blood (not recorded which). The chain combines TRBV14 with TRBJ2-5; tentative D call: TRBD2 (5 bases). The origin of this receptor is a young man who had recovered from COVID-19. DNA for the CDR3: TGTGCCAGCAGCCAAGGATATGGCGGGGAGACCCAGTACTTC. Translated: CASSQGYGGETQYF.